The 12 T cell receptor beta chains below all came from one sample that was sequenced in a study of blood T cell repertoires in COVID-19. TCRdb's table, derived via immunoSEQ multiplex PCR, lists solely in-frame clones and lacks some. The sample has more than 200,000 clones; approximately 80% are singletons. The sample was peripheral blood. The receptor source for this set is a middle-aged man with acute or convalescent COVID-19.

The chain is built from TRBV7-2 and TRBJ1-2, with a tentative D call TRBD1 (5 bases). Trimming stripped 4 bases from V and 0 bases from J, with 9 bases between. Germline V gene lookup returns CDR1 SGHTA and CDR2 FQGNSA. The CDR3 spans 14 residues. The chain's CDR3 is CASSSGSANYGYTF. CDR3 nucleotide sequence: TGTGCCAGCAGCTCAGGGTCAGCTAACTATGGCTACACCTTC.

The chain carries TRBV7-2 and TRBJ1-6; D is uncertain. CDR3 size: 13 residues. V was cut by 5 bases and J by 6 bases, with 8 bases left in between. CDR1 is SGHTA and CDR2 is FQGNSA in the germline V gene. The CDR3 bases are TGTGCCAGCAGCCCCCTTCTTAATTCACCCCTCCACTTT. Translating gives CASSPLLNSPLHF.

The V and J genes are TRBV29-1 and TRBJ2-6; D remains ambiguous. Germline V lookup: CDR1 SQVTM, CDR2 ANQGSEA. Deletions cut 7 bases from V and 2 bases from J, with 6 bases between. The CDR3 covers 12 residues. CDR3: CSAGTGANVLTF. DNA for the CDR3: TGCAGCGCGGGTACTGGGGCCAACGTCCTGACTTTC.

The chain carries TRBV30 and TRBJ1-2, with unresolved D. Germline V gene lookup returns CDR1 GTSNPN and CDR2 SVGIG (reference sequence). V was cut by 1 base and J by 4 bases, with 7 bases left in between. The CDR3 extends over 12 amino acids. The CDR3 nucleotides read TGTGCCTGGAGTGCCAGCGGCTATGGCTACACCTTC. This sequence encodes CAWSASGYGYTF.

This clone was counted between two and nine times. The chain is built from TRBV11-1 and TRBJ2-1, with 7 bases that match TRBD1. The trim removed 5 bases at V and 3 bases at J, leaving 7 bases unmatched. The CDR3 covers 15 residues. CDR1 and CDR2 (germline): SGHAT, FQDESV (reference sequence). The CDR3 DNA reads TGTGCCAGCAGCACCGGTTGGGACAGCTACAATGAGCAGTTCTTC. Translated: CASSTGWDSYNEQFF.

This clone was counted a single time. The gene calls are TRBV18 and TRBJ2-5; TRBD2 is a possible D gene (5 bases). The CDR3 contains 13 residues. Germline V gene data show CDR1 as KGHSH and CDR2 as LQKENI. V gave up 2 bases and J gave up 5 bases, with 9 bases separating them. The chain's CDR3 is CASSPSSGETQYF. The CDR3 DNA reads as TGTGCCAGCTCACCATCCAGCGGTGAGACCCAGTACTTC.

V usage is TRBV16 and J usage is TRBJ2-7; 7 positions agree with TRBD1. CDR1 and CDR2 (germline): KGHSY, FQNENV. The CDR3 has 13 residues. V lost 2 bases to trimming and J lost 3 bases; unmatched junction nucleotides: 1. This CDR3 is CASSQQGDYEQYF. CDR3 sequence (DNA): TGTGCCAGCAGCCAACAGGGGGACTACGAGCAGTACTTC.

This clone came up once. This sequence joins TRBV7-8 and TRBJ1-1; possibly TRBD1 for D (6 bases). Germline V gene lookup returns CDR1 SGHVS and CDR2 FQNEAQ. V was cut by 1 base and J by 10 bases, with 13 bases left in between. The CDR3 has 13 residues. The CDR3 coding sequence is TGTGCCAGCAGCTTAGTCAGGGGTGGAGGAGCTTTCTTT. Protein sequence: CASSLVRGGGAFF.

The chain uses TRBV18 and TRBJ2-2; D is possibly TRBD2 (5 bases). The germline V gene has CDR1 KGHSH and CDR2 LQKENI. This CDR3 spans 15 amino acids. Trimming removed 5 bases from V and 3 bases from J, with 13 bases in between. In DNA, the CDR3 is TGTGCCAGCTCATGGGAGTCCGTGGACACCGGGGAGCTGTTTTTT. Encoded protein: CASSWESVDTGELFF.

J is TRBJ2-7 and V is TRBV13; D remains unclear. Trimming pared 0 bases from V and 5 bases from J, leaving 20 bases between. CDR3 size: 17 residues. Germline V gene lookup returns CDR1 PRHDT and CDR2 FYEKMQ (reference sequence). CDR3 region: CASSLGWRATNPNEQYF. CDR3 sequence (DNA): TGTGCCAGCAGCTTAGGTTGGAGAGCAACGAATCCTAACGAGCAGTACTTC.

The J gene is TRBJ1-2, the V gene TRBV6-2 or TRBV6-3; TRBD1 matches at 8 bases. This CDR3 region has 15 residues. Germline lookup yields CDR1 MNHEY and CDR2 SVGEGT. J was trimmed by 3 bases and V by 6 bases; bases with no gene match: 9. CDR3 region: CASSRHSDRDYGYTF. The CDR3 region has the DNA TGTGCCAGCAGCAGACACTCGGACAGGGACTATGGCTACACCTTC.

The CDR3 DNA reads TGTGCCAGCAGCGTCGGGAGCCTCGGGGATTCACCCCTCCACTTT. Protein product: CASSVGSLGDSPLHF. The rearrangement links TRBV7-2 to TRBJ1-6; D gene ambiguous. V shed 5 bases and J shed 8 bases, with 16 bases lying between them. This CDR3 spans 15 amino acids. CDR1 and CDR2 from the germline V gene are SGHTA and FQGNSA.